These T cell receptor beta chains were read from a single sample in a study of metastatic and nonmetastatic thyroid tumors. With MiXCR, TCRdb reprocessed the PCR reads. The sample shows around 30,000 clones, about 22% of them seen only once. The material sequenced was blood. The receptors derive from a female donor with papillary thyroid cancer or a benign thyroid nodule (not recorded which). Some clones in this sample may be carry-over from other donors' samples. Each CDR3 is given with its conserved first and last residue. A D gene is named only where the DNA matches it firmly.

cdr3_aa d_call j_call v_call
CASSVPGYGDWETQYF - TRBJ2-5 TRBV28
CASSGVGREGQPQHF - TRBJ1-5 TRBV2
CSVGDSTEAFF TRBD1 TRBJ1-1 TRBV29-1
CASGLVRDRSQPQHF TRBD1 TRBJ1-5 TRBV12-5
CASSSGQGWTGELFF TRBD1 TRBJ2-2 TRBV12-3/TRBV12-4
CASSVVGQGGAGELFF - TRBJ2-2 TRBV9
CASSFGQGAGNTIYF TRBD1 TRBJ1-3 TRBV5-1
CSVESNRGGYTF TRBD1 TRBJ1-2 TRBV29-1
CASSLAGGSYEQYF - TRBJ2-7 TRBV7-2
CASSLEGGLAGGETQYF TRBD2 TRBJ2-5 TRBV5-1
CASTHLGLAGVYEQYF TRBD2 TRBJ2-7 TRBV12-3/TRBV12-4
CASSKDRDLYNEQFF TRBD1 TRBJ2-1 TRBV7-2
CASSLSQRDTDTQYF - TRBJ2-3 TRBV5-5
CASSSTGTNQETQYF - TRBJ2-5 TRBV5-1
CASSAPGTVSEQYF TRBD1 TRBJ2-7 TRBV5-1
CASSFGGGASVRDEQFF - TRBJ2-1 TRBV5-4
CASSIPQGRSSEQYF - TRBJ2-7 TRBV19
CASSLGGGTGELFF - TRBJ2-2 TRBV7-2
CASSVTGYGYTF - TRBJ1-2 TRBV6-1
CASRDPWVHYEQYF - TRBJ2-7 TRBV6-1
CASSVGLGRDGYTF - TRBJ1-2 TRBV9
CASSLVRTGELFF - TRBJ2-2 TRBV11-2
CSARPLLDTGELFF - TRBJ2-2 TRBV20-1
CASRKRELRYEQYF TRBD2 TRBJ2-7 TRBV3-1
CASSSRQPSSYNSPLHF - TRBJ1-6 TRBV7-8
CASSLSRPDTQYF - TRBJ2-3 TRBV27
CASTALERLGLNYGYTF - TRBJ1-2 TRBV27
CASSLGPIQPQHF - TRBJ1-5 TRBV5-1
CASPPRVGVGAEAFF - TRBJ1-1 TRBV28
CASSLRDPPNTGELFF - TRBJ2-2 TRBV7-3
CAISRVQGNNSPLHF - TRBJ1-6 TRBV2
CATGAALQETRYF - TRBJ2-5 TRBV15
CASSPAGVEAYEQYF - TRBJ2-7 TRBV28
CASSTQVAGSYNEQFF TRBD2 TRBJ2-1 TRBV7-6
CASSLVQGQRADLVGELFF TRBD1 TRBJ2-2 TRBV5-4
CASSVGTANAAQYF - TRBJ2-5 TRBV10-1
CASSSGGLSEQYF - TRBJ2-7 TRBV10-1
CASSVGASEHNRVTQYF - TRBJ2-3 TRBV9
CAEDRGPYEQYF TRBD1 TRBJ2-7 TRBV7-3
CASSSGTGLTEAFF TRBD1 TRBJ1-1 TRBV7-2
CASSVSEISYEQYF - TRBJ2-7 TRBV27
CSASYVAYNEQFF - TRBJ2-1 TRBV20-1
CASSYKSGGTTEAFF - TRBJ1-1 TRBV6-6
CATPPNTEAFF - TRBJ1-1 TRBV24-1
CAWSSGQGLYEQYF TRBD1 TRBJ2-7 TRBV30
CASSISLWTGNEQFF TRBD1 TRBJ2-1 TRBV19
CASSPHRPGRSYGYTF - TRBJ1-2 TRBV11-2
CASSALAGTTDTQYF TRBD2 TRBJ2-3 TRBV6-1
CAWSYLFLGVTYEQYF - TRBJ2-7 TRBV30
CSARAREHEAFF - TRBJ1-1 TRBV20-1
CASTQGSGNTIYF - TRBJ1-3 TRBV5-1
CASSLRTTGELFF - TRBJ2-2 TRBV28
CASSFNSFYEQYF - TRBJ2-7 TRBV28
CSARTGEISGANVLTF TRBD1 TRBJ2-6 TRBV20-1
CASSLEGFPGGNTIYF - TRBJ1-3 TRBV11-2
CASSPTGQGASNTEAFF TRBD1 TRBJ1-1 TRBV18
CASSGHRVSNEQFF - TRBJ2-1 TRBV7-2
CASSSYVGQTYEQYF TRBD1 TRBJ2-7 TRBV7-2
CASSSEDRAQETQYF TRBD1 TRBJ2-5 TRBV7-6
CASSFTGDNEKLFF - TRBJ1-4 TRBV28